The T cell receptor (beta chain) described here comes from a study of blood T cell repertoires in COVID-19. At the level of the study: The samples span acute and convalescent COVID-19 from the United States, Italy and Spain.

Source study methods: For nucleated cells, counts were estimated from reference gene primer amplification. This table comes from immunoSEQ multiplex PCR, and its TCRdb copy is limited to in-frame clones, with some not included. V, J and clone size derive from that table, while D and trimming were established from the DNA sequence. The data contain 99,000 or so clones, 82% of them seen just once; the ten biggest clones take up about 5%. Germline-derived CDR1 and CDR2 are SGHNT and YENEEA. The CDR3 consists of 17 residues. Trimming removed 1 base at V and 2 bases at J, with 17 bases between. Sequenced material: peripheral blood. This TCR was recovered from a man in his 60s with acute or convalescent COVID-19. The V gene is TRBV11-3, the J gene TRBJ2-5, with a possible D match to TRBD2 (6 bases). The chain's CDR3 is CASSLGGAGTQQETQYF. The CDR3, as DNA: TGTGCCAGCAGCTTAGGAGGGGCCGGGACTCAACAAGAGACCCAGTACTTC.